This TCR beta chain stems from a study of response to subunit inactivated influenza vaccine. The study, taken as a whole, reports: There was a suggestion from the authors that each seasonal influenza vaccination recruits few new T cells.

MiXCR, run by TCRdb on the RT-PCR reads, gives a single entry per CDR3 protein. The table shows some 520,000 distinct CDR3 sequences, with about 17% occurring only once. A remark on this clonotype: Its specificity is unknown.

Per germline, CDR1 LNHDA and CDR2 SQIVND (reference sequence). The CDR3 length is 16 residues. Germline trimming cut 0 bases from V and 6 bases from J; bases unmatched to any gene: 4. The sequence came from a man aged 45 to 75 who received an inactivated influenza vaccine. V and J are TRBV19 and TRBJ2-1, with 11 bases that match TRBD1. Specimen: CD4+ T cells sorted from PBMCs, collected roughly 24 months after vaccination. The CDR3 loop is CASSIEGGTGGNEQFF. For the CDR3, the DNA is TGTGCCAGTAGTATAGAAGGGGGGACAGGGGGCAATGAGCAGTTCTTC.